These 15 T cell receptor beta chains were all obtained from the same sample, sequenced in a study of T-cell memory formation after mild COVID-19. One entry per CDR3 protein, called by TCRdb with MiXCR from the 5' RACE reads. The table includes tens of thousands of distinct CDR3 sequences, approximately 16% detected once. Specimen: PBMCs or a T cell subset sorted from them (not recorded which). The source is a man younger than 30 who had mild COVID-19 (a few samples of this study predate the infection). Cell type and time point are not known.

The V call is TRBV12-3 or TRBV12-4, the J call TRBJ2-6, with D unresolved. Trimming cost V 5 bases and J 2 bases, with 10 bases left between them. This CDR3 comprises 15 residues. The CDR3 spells CASSPARAGANVLTF. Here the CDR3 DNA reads TGTGCCAGCAGTCCCGCCCGGGCTGGGGCCAACGTCCTGACTTTC.

CDR3 sequence reads: CASSLDPGTETDSPLHF. CDR3 sequence (DNA): TGTGCCAGCAGCTTAGATCCCGGGACGGAGACCGATTCACCCCTCCACTTT. This chain joins TRBV11-2 and TRBJ1-6; maybe TRBD1 (5 bases). V was shortened by 0 bases and J by 8 bases, with 17 bases between the two germline ends. Germline-derived CDR1 and CDR2 are SGHAT and FQNNGV. This CDR3 has 17 amino acids.

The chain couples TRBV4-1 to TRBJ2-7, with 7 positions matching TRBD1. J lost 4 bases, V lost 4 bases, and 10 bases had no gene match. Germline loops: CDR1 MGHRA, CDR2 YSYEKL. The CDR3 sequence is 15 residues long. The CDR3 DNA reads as TGCGCCAGCAGCCCTAACTACCCGACAGGGTACGAGCAGTACGTC. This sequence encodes CASSPNYPTGYEQYV.

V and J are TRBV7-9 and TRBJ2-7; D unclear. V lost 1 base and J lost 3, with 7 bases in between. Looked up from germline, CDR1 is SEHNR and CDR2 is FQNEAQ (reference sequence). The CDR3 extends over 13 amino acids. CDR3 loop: CASSLDTYYEQYV. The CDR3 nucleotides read TGTGCCAGCAGCTTAGATACCTACTACGAGCAGTACGTC.

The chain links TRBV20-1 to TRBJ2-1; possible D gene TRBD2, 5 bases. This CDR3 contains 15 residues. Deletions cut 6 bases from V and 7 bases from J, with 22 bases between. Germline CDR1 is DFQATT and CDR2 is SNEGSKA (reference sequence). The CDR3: CSAKSGPTYINEQFF. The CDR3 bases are TGCAGTGCCAAGAGCGGACCAACCTACATAAATGAGCAGTTCTTC.

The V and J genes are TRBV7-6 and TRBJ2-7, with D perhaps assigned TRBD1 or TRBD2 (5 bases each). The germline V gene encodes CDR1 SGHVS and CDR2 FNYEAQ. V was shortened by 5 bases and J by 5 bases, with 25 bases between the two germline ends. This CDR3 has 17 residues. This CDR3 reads CASSGATGAGFLDEQYF. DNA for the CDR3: TGTGCCAGCAGCGGAGCTACCGGGGCAGGGTTTTTAGACGAGCAGTACTTC.

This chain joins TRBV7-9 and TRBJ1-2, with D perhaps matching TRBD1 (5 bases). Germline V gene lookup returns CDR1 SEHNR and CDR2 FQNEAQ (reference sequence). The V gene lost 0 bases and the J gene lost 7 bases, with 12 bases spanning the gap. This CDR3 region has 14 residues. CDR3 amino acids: CASSLAVGAAGYTF. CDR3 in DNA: TGTGCCAGCAGCTTAGCGGTAGGGGCTGCTGGCTACACCTTC.

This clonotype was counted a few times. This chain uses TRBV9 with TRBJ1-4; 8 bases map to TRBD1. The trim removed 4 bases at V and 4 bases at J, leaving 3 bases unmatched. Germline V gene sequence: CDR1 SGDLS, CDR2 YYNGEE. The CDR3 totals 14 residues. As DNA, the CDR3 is TGTGCCAGCAGCCGGGACAGGAGTAATGAAAAACTGTTTTTT. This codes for CASSRDRSNEKLFF.

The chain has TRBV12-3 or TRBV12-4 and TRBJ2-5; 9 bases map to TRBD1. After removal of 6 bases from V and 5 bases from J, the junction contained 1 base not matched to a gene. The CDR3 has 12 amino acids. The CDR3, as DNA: TGTGCCAGCAGAGACAGGGGGGAGACCCAGTACTTC. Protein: CASRDRGETQYF.

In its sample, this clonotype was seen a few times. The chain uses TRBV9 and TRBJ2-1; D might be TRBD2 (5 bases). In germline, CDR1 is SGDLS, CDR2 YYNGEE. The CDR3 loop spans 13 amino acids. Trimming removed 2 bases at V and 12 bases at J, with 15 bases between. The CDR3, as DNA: TGTGCCAGCAGCGTGGGCGAGGTCCGGGGGCAGTTCTTC. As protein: CASSVGEVRGQFF. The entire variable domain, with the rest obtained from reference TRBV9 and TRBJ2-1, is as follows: DSGVTQTPKHLITATGQRVTLRCSPRSGDLSVYWYQQSLDQGLQFLIQYYNGEERAKGNILERFSAQQFPDLHSELNLSSLELGDSALYFCASSVGEVRGQFFGPGTRLTVL.

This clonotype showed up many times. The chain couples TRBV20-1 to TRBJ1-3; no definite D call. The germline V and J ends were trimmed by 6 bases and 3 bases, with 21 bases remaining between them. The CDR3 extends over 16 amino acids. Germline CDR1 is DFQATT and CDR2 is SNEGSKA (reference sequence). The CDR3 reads CSAIGPRKTDGNTIYF. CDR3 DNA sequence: TGCAGTGCCATAGGACCTCGAAAGACTGATGGAAACACCATATATTTT.

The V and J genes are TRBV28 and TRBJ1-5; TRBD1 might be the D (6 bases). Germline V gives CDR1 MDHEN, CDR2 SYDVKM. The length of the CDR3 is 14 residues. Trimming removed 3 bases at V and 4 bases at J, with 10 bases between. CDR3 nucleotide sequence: TGTGCCAGCAGTTTTCCAGGGGTGAATCAGCCCCAGCATTTT. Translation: CASSFPGVNQPQHF.

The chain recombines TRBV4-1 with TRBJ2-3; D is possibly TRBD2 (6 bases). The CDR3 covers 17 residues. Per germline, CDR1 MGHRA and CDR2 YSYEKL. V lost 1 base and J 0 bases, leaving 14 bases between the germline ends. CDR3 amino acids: CASSQAVAGRSTDTQYF. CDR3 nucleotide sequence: TGCGCCAGCAGCCAAGCTGTTGCGGGGCGAAGCACAGATACGCAGTATTTT.

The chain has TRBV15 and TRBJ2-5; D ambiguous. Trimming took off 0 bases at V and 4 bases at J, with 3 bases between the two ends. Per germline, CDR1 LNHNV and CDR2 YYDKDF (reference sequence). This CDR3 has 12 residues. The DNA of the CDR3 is TGTGCCACCAGCAGAGATCCAGAGACCCAGTACTTC. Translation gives CATSRDPETQYF.

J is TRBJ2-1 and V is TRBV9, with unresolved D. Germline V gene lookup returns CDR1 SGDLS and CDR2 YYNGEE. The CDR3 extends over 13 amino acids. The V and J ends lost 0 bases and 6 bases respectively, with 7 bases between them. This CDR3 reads CASSVAGPNEQFF. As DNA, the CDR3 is TGTGCCAGCAGCGTAGCCGGCCCCAATGAGCAGTTCTTC.